The T cell receptor (beta chain) described here comes from a study of regulatory T cells in long-lasting Graves disease. Stated time point: newly diagnosed GD, antithyroid drugs for less than 3 months. RNA isolated from PBMCs was used to make the TCR library. Arm-PCR of CDR3 regions with iRepertoire HTBI primers generated TCR beta libraries. TCRdb redid the calling of the multiplex PCR reads with MiXCR, one entry per CDR3 protein. In the table there are 620,000 or so distinct CDR3 sequences, under 20% of which are singletons. This clonotype was recorded many times. The CDR3 covers 13 residues. Trimming left V 3 bases short and J 1 base short, with 6 bases between. CDR1 is MNHGY, CDR2 SVAAGI, per germline. This sample was also put to use in a study of T cells in Graves' hyperthyroidism and ophthalmopathy.

This sequence originates from a woman in her 30s with Graves disease. This material consisted of peripheral blood mononuclear cells (PBMCs), taken at new diagnosis, from a patient treated with antithyroid drugs. The chain combines TRBV6-9 with TRBJ2-5; D remains ambiguous. This CDR3 is CASSYGGQETQYF. The DNA of the CDR3 is TGTGCCAGCAGTTACGGCGGCCAAGAGACCCAGTACTTC.